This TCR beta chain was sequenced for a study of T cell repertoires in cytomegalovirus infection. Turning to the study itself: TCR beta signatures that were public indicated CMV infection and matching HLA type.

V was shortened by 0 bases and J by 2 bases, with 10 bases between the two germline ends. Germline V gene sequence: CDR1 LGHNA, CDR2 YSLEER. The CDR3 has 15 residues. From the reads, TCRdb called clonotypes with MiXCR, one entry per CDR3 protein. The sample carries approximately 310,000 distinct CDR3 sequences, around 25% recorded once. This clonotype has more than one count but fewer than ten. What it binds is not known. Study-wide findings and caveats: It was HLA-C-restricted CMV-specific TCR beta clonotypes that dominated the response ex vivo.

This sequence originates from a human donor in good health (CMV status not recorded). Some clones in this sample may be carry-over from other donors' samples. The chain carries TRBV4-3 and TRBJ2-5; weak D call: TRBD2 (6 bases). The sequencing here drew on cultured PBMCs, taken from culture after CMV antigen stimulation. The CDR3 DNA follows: TGCGCCAGCAGCCAAGATCTGACTAGGCAAGAGACCCAGTACTTC. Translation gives CASSQDLTRQETQYF.